A single sample gave rise to the 31 T cell receptor beta chains below, sequenced in a study of T cell changes during pregnancy in multiple sclerosis. TCRdb's copy holds only in-frame clones and misses some; the assay was immunoSEQ multiplex PCR. The profile shows approximately 33,000 clones, 90% to 95% of them singletons. Sample: CD4+ T cells from peripheral blood mononuclear cells, taken after pregnancy. These receptor sequences come from a female donor with multiple sclerosis, enrolled in a pregnancy study.

The chain employs TRBV19 and TRBJ1-4; TRBD1 matches 7 bases. The J segment lost 7 bases and the V segment lost 6 bases, leaving 8 bases of the junction unmatched. Germline lookup yields CDR1 LNHDA and CDR2 SQIVND (reference sequence). This CDR3 contains 14 residues. CDR3 amino acids: CASSRTGEIEKLFF. DNA of the CDR3: TGTGCCAGTAGCCGGACAGGAGAAATTGAAAAACTGTTTTTT.

The rearrangement joins TRBV7-9 to TRBJ2-6; no reliable D call. V lost 5 bases to trimming and J lost 4 bases, with 12 bases between them. The CDR3 consists of 15 residues. The germline V gene has CDR1 SEHNR and CDR2 FQNEAQ (reference sequence). The CDR3 DNA reads TGTGCCAGCAGCCCCTTGGCACGCGGGGCCAACGTCCTGACTTTC. As protein: CASSPLARGANVLTF.

The V and J genes are TRBV5-5 and TRBJ2-4, with D unresolved. Germline-derived CDR1 and CDR2 are SGHKS and YYEKEE (reference sequence). The CDR3 sequence is 13 residues long. Trimming removed 3 bases at V and 0 bases at J, with 4 bases between. In nucleotides, the CDR3 is TGTGCCAGCAGCTCCCAAGCCAAAAACATTCAGTACTTC. It is translated as CASSSQAKNIQYF.

The CDR3: CASSSYGGWASGSSYNEQFF. The CDR3 coding sequence is TGTGCCAGCAGTTCCTACGGGGGGTGGGCTAGCGGGAGCTCCTACAATGAGCAGTTCTTC. The J gene is TRBJ2-1, the V gene TRBV27, with 10 bases matching TRBD2. CDR1 is MNHEY, CDR2 SMNVEV, per germline (reference sequence). After removal of 4 bases from V and 0 bases from J, the junction contained 15 bases not matched to a gene. This CDR3 is built from 20 residues.

The chain combines TRBV14 with TRBJ2-1; 8 nucleotides match TRBD1. The CDR3 sequence is 15 residues long. Germline CDR1 is SGHDN and CDR2 is FVKESK. The ends lost 3 bases at V and 7 bases at J; junction bases unmatched: 8. The CDR3 spells CASSHRQGTRNEQFF. CDR3 in DNA: TGTGCCAGCAGCCACAGACAGGGGACGAGAAATGAGCAGTTCTTC.

V is TRBV7-9 and J is TRBJ1-1; D uncertain. Germline-derived CDR1 and CDR2 are SEHNR and FQNEAQ (reference sequence). With 2 bases removed from V and 3 bases from J, the gap between germline ends came to 7 bases. This CDR3 comprises 13 residues. CDR3 DNA: TGTGCCAGCAGCTTACGGGAGTACACTGAAGCTTTCTTT. This gives the protein CASSLREYTEAFF.

This chain uses TRBV4-1 with TRBJ2-1, with 9 positions matching TRBD2. The CDR3 consists of 16 residues. J gave up 2 bases and V 4 bases, and 6 bases lay outside the gene matches. Germline assignment: CDR1 MGHRA and CDR2 YSYEKL. The CDR3 nucleotides read TGCGCCAGCAGCCGGGAGATAGCGGGAGCCTACAATGAGCAGTTCTTC. It is translated as CASSREIAGAYNEQFF.

The rearrangement links TRBV5-1 to TRBJ2-3; TRBD2 matches at 13 bases. Germline lookup yields CDR1 SGHRS and CDR2 YFSETQ. The CDR3 covers 15 residues. Trimming took 5 bases from V and 2 from J; bases not matched to a gene: 2. The DNA of the CDR3 is TGCGCCAGCAGACTAGCGGGAGGGCACACAGATACGCAGTATTTT. Its protein is CASRLAGGHTDTQYF.

The chain is built from TRBV2 and TRBJ1-1, with unresolved D. V shed 5 bases and J shed 5 bases, with 12 bases lying between them. This CDR3 spans 13 amino acids. Germline lookup yields CDR1 SNHLY and CDR2 FYNNEI. The CDR3 is CASSKGERTEAFF. CDR3 nucleotide sequence: TGTGCCAGCAGTAAAGGAGAGAGGACTGAAGCTTTCTTT.

The V gene is TRBV7-3, the J gene TRBJ2-3, with D tentatively TRBD2 (6 bases). The germline V gene encodes CDR1 SGHTA and CDR2 FQGTGA. V was pared by 0 bases and J by 4 bases, with 8 bases between. CDR3 length: 14 residues. CDR3 region: CASSLTGGADTQYF. CDR3 DNA sequence: TGTGCCAGCAGCTTAACGGGGGGTGCAGATACGCAGTATTTT.

This chain uses TRBV27 with TRBJ2-5, with 8 bases fitting TRBD2. The germline V gene encodes CDR1 MNHEY and CDR2 SMNVEV (reference sequence). The CDR3 spans 15 residues. V was clipped by 7 bases and J by 3 bases; unmatched bases: 10. DNA of the CDR3: TGTGCCAGCAACTCTCTGGGGACTAGGGAAGAGACCCAGTACTTC. It specifies CASNSLGTREETQYF.

The rearrangement uses TRBV30 and TRBJ1-4; D is undetermined. The germline V gene has CDR1 GTSNPN and CDR2 SVGIG (reference sequence). This CDR3 is 16 amino acids long. Trimming pared 1 base from V and 11 bases from J, leaving 23 bases between. The CDR3 coding sequence is TGTGCCTGGAGTGGAAAGGAGGCCCCTGGGATGGATAAACTGTTTTTT. Amino acids: CAWSGKEAPGMDKLFF.

The chain couples TRBV7-7 to TRBJ1-4, with 7 bases fitting TRBD1. From germline, CDR1 is SSHAT and CDR2 FNYEAQ (reference sequence). J lost 6 bases, V lost 6 bases, and 7 bases had no gene match. The CDR3 covers 14 residues. CDR3 sequence reads: CASSLNRGDEKLFF. As DNA, the CDR3 is TGTGCCAGCAGTCTCAACAGGGGAGATGAAAAACTGTTTTTT.

The chain carries TRBV25-1 and TRBJ2-7, with 7 positions matching TRBD2. The CDR3 has 16 residues. V shed 5 bases, J shed 2 bases, and the junction held 12 bases outside the gene matches. The germline gives CDR1 MGHDK, CDR2 SYGVNS. CDR3 protein: CASSPRGGRFAYEQYF. Written as DNA, the CDR3 is TGTGCCAGCAGTCCCCGGGGAGGGCGTTTTGCCTACGAGCAGTACTTC.

This sequence joins TRBV7-6 and TRBJ2-7, with 10 bases matching TRBD1. The ends lost 2 bases at V and 5 bases at J; junction bases unmatched: 6. This CDR3 is built from 15 residues. Germline V gene data show CDR1 as SGHVS and CDR2 as FNYEAQ. CDR3 in DNA: TGTGCCAGCAGCTTACTCCGACAGGGGGCTCACGAGCAGTACTTC. Protein sequence: CASSLLRQGAHEQYF.

The rearrangement links TRBV6-1 to TRBJ2-1; 10 positions agree with TRBD2. V shed 3 bases, J shed 9 bases, and the junction held 8 bases outside the gene matches. Germline V gene sequence: CDR1 MNHNS, CDR2 SASEGT. The CDR3 spans 15 residues. The CDR3 DNA reads TGTGCCAGCAGTGATCGAAGCGGGGGGGCCGGTGAGCAGTTCTTC. Its protein product is CASSDRSGGAGEQFF.

The chain employs TRBV28 and TRBJ2-4, with 8 bases fitting TRBD1. CDR1 MDHEN and CDR2 SYDVKM come from the germline V gene. Losses at the gene ends were 6 bases for V and 1 base for J; bases not matched to a gene: 8. This CDR3 comprises 16 residues. The CDR3 protein is CASRATGGRAKNIQYF. CDR3 DNA sequence: TGTGCCAGCAGAGCAACAGGGGGTCGGGCCAAAAACATTCAGTACTTC. The full variable domain, in which reference TRBV28 and TRBJ2-4 provide the parts outside the CDR3, is DVKVTQSSRYLVKRTGEKVFLECVQDMDHENMFWYRQDPGLGLRLIYFSYDVKMKEKGDIPEGYSVSREKKERFSLILESASTNQTSMYLCASRATGGRAKNIQYFGAGTRLSVL.

The V call is TRBV7-2, the J call TRBJ2-2; maybe TRBD1 (5 bases). V dropped 5 bases and J dropped 1 base, with 5 bases sitting between them. Germline CDR1 is SGHTA and CDR2 is FQGNSA. This CDR3 comprises 13 residues. CDR3: CASSGQNTGELFF. In nucleotides, the CDR3 is TGTGCCAGCAGCGGACAGAACACCGGGGAGCTGTTTTTT.

This chain links TRBV6-5 with TRBJ1-6, with no clear D. This CDR3 contains 15 residues. The V end was cut by 0 bases, the J end by 7 bases, with 10 bases between. Germline V gene sequence: CDR1 MNHEY, CDR2 SVGAGI. The CDR3 DNA reads as TGTGCCAGCAGTTACTCGAGAACAGTAAATTCACCCCTCCACTTT. Its protein product is CASSYSRTVNSPLHF.

The chain couples TRBV27 to TRBJ1-2; possibly TRBD1 for D (5 bases). CDR3 size: 14 residues. V gave up 5 bases and J gave up 2 bases, with 12 bases separating them. CDR1 is MNHEY, CDR2 SMNVEV, per germline (reference sequence). The CDR3 DNA sequence: TGTGCCAGCAGTCCGGAGACAGAGAACTATGGCTACACCTTC. As protein: CASSPETENYGYTF.

The chain is built from TRBV7-9 and TRBJ2-5; a weak D match, TRBD2 (5 bases). Germline V gene sequence: CDR1 SEHNR, CDR2 FQNEAQ (reference sequence). The length of the CDR3 is 13 residues. With 4 bases removed from V and 1 base from J, the gap between germline ends came to 7 bases. The CDR3: CASSSGVQETQYF. The CDR3 DNA is TGTGCCAGCAGCTCCGGGGTCCAAGAGACCCAGTACTTC. Full variable domain (missing parts from reference TRBV7-9 and TRBJ2-5): DTGVSQNPRHKITKRGQNVTFRCDPISEHNRLYWYRQTLGQGPEFLTYFQNEAQLEKSRLLSDRFSAERPKGSFSTLEIQRTEQGDSAMYLCASSSGVQETQYFGPGTRLLVL.

This clone has only one observation. The V and J genes are TRBV7-6 and TRBJ2-1; 10 bases fit TRBD1. The CDR3 has 15 amino acids. Trimming cost V 5 bases and J 8 bases; bases outside gene matches: 9. The germline V gene has CDR1 SGHVS and CDR2 FNYEAQ. CDR3 region: CASSTDRGPRDEQFF. CDR3 nucleotide sequence: TGTGCCAGCAGCACCGACAGGGGGCCTAGGGATGAGCAGTTCTTC.

This clone is a singleton in its sample. The chain uses TRBV2 and TRBJ2-1; the match to TRBD2 covers 14 bases. The CDR3 is made up of 17 amino acids. From germline, CDR1 is SNHLY and CDR2 FYNNEI. The trim removed 9 bases at V and 5 bases at J, leaving 12 bases unmatched. The CDR3 loop reads CARMGTSGRPGDNEQFF. CDR3 nucleotide sequence: TGTGCCAGGATGGGGACTAGCGGGAGACCTGGGGACAATGAGCAGTTCTTC.

The V gene is TRBV19, the J gene TRBJ1-3; possible D gene TRBD1, 5 bases. V dropped 8 bases and J dropped 0 bases, with 14 bases sitting between them. This CDR3 region has 15 residues. Germline CDR1 reads LNHDA; CDR2 reads SQIVND (reference sequence). CDR3 region: CASLAGRGSGNTIYF. The CDR3 bases are TGTGCCAGTCTTGCGGGGCGTGGCTCTGGAAACACCATATATTTT.

The chain combines TRBV5-4 with TRBJ2-7; perhaps TRBD1 as D (5 bases). Per germline, CDR1 SGHNT and CDR2 YYREEE (reference sequence). This CDR3 comprises 12 residues. V was cut by 2 bases and J by 4 bases, with 7 bases left in between. The CDR3 nucleotides read TGTGCCAGCAGCTTAAGGGGTTACGAGCAGTACTTC. It is translated as CASSLRGYEQYF.

The chain uses TRBV2 and TRBJ2-7; D might be TRBD1 (6 bases). The V end was cut by 6 bases, the J end by 5 bases, with 11 bases between. The CDR3 extends over 12 amino acids. Germline CDR1 and CDR2: SNHLY and FYNNEI. The CDR3 sequence: CASRRGDNEQYF. For the CDR3, the DNA is TGTGCCAGCAGGAGAGGGGACAACGAGCAGTACTTC.

This chain links TRBV4-3 with TRBJ2-2; 12 positions match TRBD2. The trim removed 4 bases at V and 6 bases at J, leaving 3 bases unmatched. The germline CDR1 and CDR2 sequences are LGHNA and YSLEER. The CDR3 covers 15 residues. CDR3 amino acids: CASSPGTSGSGELFF. In nucleotides, the CDR3 is TGCGCCAGCAGCCCCGGGACTAGCGGGTCCGGGGAGCTGTTTTTT.

The rearrangement links TRBV18 to TRBJ2-3, with a tentative D call TRBD2 (5 bases). Trimming took off 3 bases at V and 5 bases at J, with 15 bases between the two ends. CDR3 length: 15 residues. Germline CDR1 and CDR2: KGHSH and LQKENI. For the CDR3, the DNA is TGTGCCAGCTCACCCAGCGGAGCGTCAGGAGATACGCAGTATTTT. Translating it yields CASSPSGASGDTQYF.

The rearrangement links TRBV11-2 to TRBJ2-7; 8 nucleotides line up with TRBD1. The CDR3 covers 14 residues. J was trimmed by 5 bases and V by 4 bases; bases with no gene match: 7. Per germline, CDR1 SGHAT and CDR2 FQNNGV. Here the CDR3 reads CASSSGQGLHEQYF. In DNA form, the CDR3 reads TGTGCCAGCAGCTCAGGACAGGGACTCCACGAGCAGTACTTC.

This chain links TRBV5-1 with TRBJ1-2; 9 bases are shared with TRBD1. This CDR3 is 14 amino acids long. CDR1 SGHRS and CDR2 YFSETQ come from the germline V gene. The V gene end was trimmed by 4 bases and the J gene end by 4 bases; junction bases not matched to a gene: 5. The CDR3 protein is CASSPGTGLYGYTF. The CDR3 DNA sequence: TGCGCCAGCAGCCCCGGGACAGGGCTCTATGGCTACACCTTC. Full variable domain (remainder filled in from reference TRBV5-1 and TRBJ1-2): KAGVTQTPRYLIKTRGQQVTLSCSPISGHRSVSWYQQTPGQGLQFLFEYFSETQRNKGNFPGRFSGRQFSNSRSEMNVSTLELGDSALYLCASSPGTGLYGYTFGSGTRLTVV.

The count of this clone is one. This sequence joins TRBV19 and TRBJ1-4; D possibly corresponds to TRBD1 (5 bases). This CDR3 spans 15 amino acids. Germline V CDR1 and CDR2: LNHDA, SQIVND (reference sequence). V gave up 5 bases and J gave up 5 bases, with 15 bases separating them. The DNA of the CDR3 is TGTGCCAGTAGTCCTCCTTACAGGCAGAATGAAAAACTGTTTTTT. It is translated as CASSPPYRQNEKLFF. Based on the CDR3 plus reference TRBV19 and TRBJ1-4, the full variable domain is DGGITQSPKYLFRKEGQNVTLSCEQNLNHDAMYWYRQDPGQGLRLIYYSQIVNDFQKGDIAEGYSVSREKKESFPLTVTSAQKNPTAFYLCASSPPYRQNEKLFFGSGTQLSVL.